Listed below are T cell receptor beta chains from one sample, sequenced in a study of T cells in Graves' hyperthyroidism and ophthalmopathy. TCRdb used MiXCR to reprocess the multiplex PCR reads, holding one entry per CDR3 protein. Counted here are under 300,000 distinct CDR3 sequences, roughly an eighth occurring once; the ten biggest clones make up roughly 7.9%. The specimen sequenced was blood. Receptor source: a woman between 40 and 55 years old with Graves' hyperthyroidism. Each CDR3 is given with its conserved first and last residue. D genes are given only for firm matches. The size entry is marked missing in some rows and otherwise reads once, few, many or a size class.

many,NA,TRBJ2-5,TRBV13,CASSPALEGYQETQYF,TGTGCCAGCAGCCCCGCCCTTGAGGGATACCAAGAGACCCAGTACTTC
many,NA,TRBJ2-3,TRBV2,CASNPENTDTQYF,TGTGCCAGCAATCCAGAAAACACAGATACGCAGTATTTT
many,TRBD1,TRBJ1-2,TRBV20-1,CSGKGQAYGYTF,TGCAGTGGAAAGGGACAGGCATATGGCTACACCTTC
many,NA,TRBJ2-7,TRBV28,CASSFGTYYEQYF,TGTGCCAGCAGTTTCGGGACGTATTACGAGCAGTACTTC
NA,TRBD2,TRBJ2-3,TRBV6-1,CASRNSGRAEDTQYF,TGTGCCAGCAGAAATAGCGGGAGGGCGGAAGATACGCAGTATTTT
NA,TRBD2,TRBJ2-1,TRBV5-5,CASSSLAVTYNEQFF,TGTGCCAGCAGCTCACTAGCGGTCACCTACAATGAGCAGTTCTTC
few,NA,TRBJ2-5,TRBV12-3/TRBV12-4,CASSPALYSAETQYF,TGTGCCAGCAGTCCCGCACTCTATTCGGCAGAGACCCAGTACTTC
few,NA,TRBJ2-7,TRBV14,CASSQERIAEQYF,TGTGCCAGCAGCCAAGAACGGATAGCCGAGCAGTACTTC
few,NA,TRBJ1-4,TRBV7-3,CASSLKVAQGRGAVNEKLFF,TGTGCCAGCAGCTTAAAGGTCGCGCAAGGGAGAGGGGCAGTTAATGAAAAACTGTTTTTT
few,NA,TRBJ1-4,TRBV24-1,CATRKASPNEKLFF,TGTGCCACCCGGAAAGCGAGTCCTAATGAAAAACTGTTTTTT
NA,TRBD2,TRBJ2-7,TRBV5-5,CASSKGLAGSYEQYF,TGTGCCAGCAGCAAGGGACTAGCGGGATCCTACGAGCAGTACTTC
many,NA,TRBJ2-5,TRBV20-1,CSAVGEGEIKYF,TGCAGTGCTGTGGGGGAGGGGGAGATAAAGTACTTC
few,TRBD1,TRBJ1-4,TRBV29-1,CSVRLTGGGNEKLFF,TGCAGCGTTCGATTAACAGGGGGCGGGAATGAAAAACTGTTTTTT
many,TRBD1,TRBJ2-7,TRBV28,CASSLVGQIIYEQYF,TGTGCCAGCAGCCTCGTGGGACAGATAATCTACGAGCAGTACTTC
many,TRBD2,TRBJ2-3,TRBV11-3,CASSPPGLAGASTDTQYF,TGTGCCAGCAGCCCCCCGGGACTAGCGGGGGCAAGCACAGATACGCAGTATTTT
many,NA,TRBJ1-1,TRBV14,CASSQAWREAFF,TGTGCCAGCAGCCAAGCCTGGAGGGAAGCTTTCTTT
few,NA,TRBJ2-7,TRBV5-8,CASSSGFGISYEQYF,TGTGCCAGCAGCTCCGGTTTTGGGATCTCCTACGAGCAGTACTTC
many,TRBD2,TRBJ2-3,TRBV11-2,CASSSGLDTDTQYF,TGTGCCAGCAGCTCGGGACTAGATACAGATACGCAGTATTTT
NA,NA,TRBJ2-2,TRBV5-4,CASSFRGGANTGELFF,TGTGCCAGCAGCTTTAGAGGAGGAGCGAACACCGGGGAGCTGTTTTTT
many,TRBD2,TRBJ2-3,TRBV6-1,CASREGLAGVDTQYF,TGTGCCAGCAGGGAAGGACTAGCGGGAGTGGATACGCAGTATTTT
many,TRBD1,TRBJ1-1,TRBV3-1,CASRQGGTNTEAFF,TGTGCCAGCAGACAGGGGGGCACGAACACTGAAGCTTTCTTT
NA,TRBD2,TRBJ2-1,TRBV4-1,CASSGGTSGRSNEQLF,TGCGCCAGCAGCGGCGGGACTAGCGGGAGGAGCAATGAGCAGCTCTTC
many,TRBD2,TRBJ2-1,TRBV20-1,CSASLAGGPDEQFF,TGCAGTGCCTCACTAGCGGGAGGGCCGGATGAGCAGTTCTTC
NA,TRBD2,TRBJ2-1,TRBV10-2,CASRLGLAGGVSSYNEQFF,TGCGCCAGCAGGTTGGGACTAGCGGGGGGGGTTAGCTCCTACAATGAGCAGTTCTTC
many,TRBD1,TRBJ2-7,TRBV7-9,CASSRDRAQYEQYF,TGTGCCAGCAGTCGAGACAGGGCGCAGTACGAGCAGTACTTC
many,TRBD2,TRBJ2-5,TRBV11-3,CASSPITAREGRETQYF,TGTGCCAGCAGCCCTATAACCGCCAGGGAGGGTAGGGAGACCCAGTACTTC
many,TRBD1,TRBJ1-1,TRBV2,CASSEGTATLINTEAFF,TGTGCCAGCAGTGAGGGGACAGCCACTTTAATAAACACTGAAGCTTTCTTT